This TCR beta chain appears in the sequencing data of a study of CD8 T cells in ankylosing spondylitis. Germline V gene sequence: CDR1 SGHAT, CDR2 FQDESV (reference sequence). The CDR3 has 20 residues. J lost 0 bases, V lost 5 bases, and 17 bases had no gene match. In this sample, this clonotype turned up a few times. TCRdb re-analysed the 5' RACE reads in MiXCR, keeping a single row per CDR3 protein. The table records 36,000 or so distinct CDR3 sequences, about 5.5% of them present only once. The sample taken for sequencing was blood, either unsorted or a sorted T cell fraction (not recorded which). This clonotype was obtained from a male donor with ankylosing spondylitis or in good health (not recorded which). This sequence joins TRBV11-1 and TRBJ2-1; 9 positions agree with TRBD2. The CDR3 bases are TGTGCCAGCAGCCAGAATCCGATTCTAGCGGGATCGAGCTCCTACAATGAGCAGTTCTTC. Protein product: CASSQNPILAGSSSYNEQFF.